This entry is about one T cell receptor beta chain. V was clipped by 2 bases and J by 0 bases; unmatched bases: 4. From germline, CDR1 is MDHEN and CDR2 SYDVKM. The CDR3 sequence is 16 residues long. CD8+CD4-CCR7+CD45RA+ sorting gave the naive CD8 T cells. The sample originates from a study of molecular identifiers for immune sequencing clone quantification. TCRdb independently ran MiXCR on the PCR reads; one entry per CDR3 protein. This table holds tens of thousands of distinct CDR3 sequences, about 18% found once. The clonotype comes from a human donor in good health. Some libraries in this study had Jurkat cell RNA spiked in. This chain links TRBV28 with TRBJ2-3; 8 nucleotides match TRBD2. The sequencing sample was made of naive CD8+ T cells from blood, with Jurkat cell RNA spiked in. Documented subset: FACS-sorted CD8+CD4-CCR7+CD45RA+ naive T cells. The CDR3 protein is CASSLDPSGSTDTQYF. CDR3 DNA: TGTGCCAGCAGTTTAGATCCTAGCGGGAGCACAGATACGCAGTATTTT.